This T cell receptor beta chain came from a study of identical twins. A single record per CDR3 protein comes from TCRdb applying MiXCR to the 5' RACE reads. The sample yields 450,000 to 600,000 distinct CDR3 sequences, 20% to 25% seen once. In germline, CDR1 is LGHDT, CDR2 YNNKEL (reference sequence). V was clipped by 1 base and J by 0 bases, with 3 bases between them. The CDR3 extends over 14 amino acids. The same data also went into a second study, on yellow fever vaccine responses in identical twins.

This sequence was found in a woman younger than 30 in good health. The chain combines TRBV3-1 with TRBJ1-4; D is unresolved. The sample comprised CD4+ T cells sorted from blood. The CDR3 spells CASSQGTTNEKLFF. CDR3 DNA: TGTGCCAGCAGCCAAGGGACAACTAATGAAAAACTGTTTTTT. Based on the CDR3 plus reference TRBV3-1 and TRBJ1-4, the full variable domain is DTAVSQTPKYLVTQMGNDKSIKCEQNLGHDTMYWYKQDSKKFLKIMFSYNNKELIINETVPNRFSPKSPDKAHLNLHINSLELGDSAVYFCASSQGTTNEKLFFGSGTQLSVL.